The table lists the clone carrying this TCR beta chain with a few counts. These data belong to a study of identical twins. This CDR3 has 13 residues. Germline values: CDR1 SGHTA, CDR2 FQGNSA. The germline V and J ends were trimmed by 0 bases and 11 bases, with 13 bases remaining between them. A single record per CDR3 protein comes from TCRdb applying MiXCR to the 5' RACE reads. The sample lists under 900,000 distinct CDR3 sequences; 15% to 20% were seen once. The same specimen was also included in a second study, on T cells expressing NK-cell markers. From that report: Roughly six of the donors carried dominant NKG2C+ clonotypes that took up roughly 1.0-8% of their CD8+ T cells.

This TCR came from a woman aged 18-35 years in good health. The J gene is TRBJ1-1, the V gene TRBV7-2; D perhaps matches TRBD1 (5 bases). The material sequenced was PBMCs. The CDR3 loop is CASSLAGTRGAFF. CDR3 in DNA: TGTGCCAGCAGCTTAGCCGGGACCCGGGGGGCTTTCTTT.